This TCR beta chain was documented in a study of T cell clones after liver transplantation. Study in general: A pre-transplant mixed lymphocyte reaction with TCRbeta sequencing defined graft-donor-reactive clones followed in post-transplant blood. Timepoints were pre-transplant, pre-withdrawal, and after withdrawal was completed or failed. General study findings and limits: Conclusions were preliminary, with small, heterogeneous patient groups.

The CDR3 has 15 amino acids. Losses at the gene ends were 2 bases for V and 7 bases for J; bases not matched to a gene: 6. Germline V lookup: CDR1 SGHVS, CDR2 FQNEAQ. Comment on this clone: Its target is not known.

Only in-frame clones appear in the TCRdb table, and some are missing; sequencing was by immunoSEQ multiplex PCR. Of approximately 72,000 clones in the sample, about 92% were seen once. This TCR derives from a human donor who received a liver transplant. The sample consisted of CD4+ T cells from blood, taken before liver transplant. The chain recombines TRBV7-8 with TRBJ2-5, with 11 bases that match TRBD2. CDR3 coding DNA: TGTGCCAGCAGCTTACAGATAGCGGGAGGGCGGACCCAGTACTTC. It translates to CASSLQIAGGRTQYF.